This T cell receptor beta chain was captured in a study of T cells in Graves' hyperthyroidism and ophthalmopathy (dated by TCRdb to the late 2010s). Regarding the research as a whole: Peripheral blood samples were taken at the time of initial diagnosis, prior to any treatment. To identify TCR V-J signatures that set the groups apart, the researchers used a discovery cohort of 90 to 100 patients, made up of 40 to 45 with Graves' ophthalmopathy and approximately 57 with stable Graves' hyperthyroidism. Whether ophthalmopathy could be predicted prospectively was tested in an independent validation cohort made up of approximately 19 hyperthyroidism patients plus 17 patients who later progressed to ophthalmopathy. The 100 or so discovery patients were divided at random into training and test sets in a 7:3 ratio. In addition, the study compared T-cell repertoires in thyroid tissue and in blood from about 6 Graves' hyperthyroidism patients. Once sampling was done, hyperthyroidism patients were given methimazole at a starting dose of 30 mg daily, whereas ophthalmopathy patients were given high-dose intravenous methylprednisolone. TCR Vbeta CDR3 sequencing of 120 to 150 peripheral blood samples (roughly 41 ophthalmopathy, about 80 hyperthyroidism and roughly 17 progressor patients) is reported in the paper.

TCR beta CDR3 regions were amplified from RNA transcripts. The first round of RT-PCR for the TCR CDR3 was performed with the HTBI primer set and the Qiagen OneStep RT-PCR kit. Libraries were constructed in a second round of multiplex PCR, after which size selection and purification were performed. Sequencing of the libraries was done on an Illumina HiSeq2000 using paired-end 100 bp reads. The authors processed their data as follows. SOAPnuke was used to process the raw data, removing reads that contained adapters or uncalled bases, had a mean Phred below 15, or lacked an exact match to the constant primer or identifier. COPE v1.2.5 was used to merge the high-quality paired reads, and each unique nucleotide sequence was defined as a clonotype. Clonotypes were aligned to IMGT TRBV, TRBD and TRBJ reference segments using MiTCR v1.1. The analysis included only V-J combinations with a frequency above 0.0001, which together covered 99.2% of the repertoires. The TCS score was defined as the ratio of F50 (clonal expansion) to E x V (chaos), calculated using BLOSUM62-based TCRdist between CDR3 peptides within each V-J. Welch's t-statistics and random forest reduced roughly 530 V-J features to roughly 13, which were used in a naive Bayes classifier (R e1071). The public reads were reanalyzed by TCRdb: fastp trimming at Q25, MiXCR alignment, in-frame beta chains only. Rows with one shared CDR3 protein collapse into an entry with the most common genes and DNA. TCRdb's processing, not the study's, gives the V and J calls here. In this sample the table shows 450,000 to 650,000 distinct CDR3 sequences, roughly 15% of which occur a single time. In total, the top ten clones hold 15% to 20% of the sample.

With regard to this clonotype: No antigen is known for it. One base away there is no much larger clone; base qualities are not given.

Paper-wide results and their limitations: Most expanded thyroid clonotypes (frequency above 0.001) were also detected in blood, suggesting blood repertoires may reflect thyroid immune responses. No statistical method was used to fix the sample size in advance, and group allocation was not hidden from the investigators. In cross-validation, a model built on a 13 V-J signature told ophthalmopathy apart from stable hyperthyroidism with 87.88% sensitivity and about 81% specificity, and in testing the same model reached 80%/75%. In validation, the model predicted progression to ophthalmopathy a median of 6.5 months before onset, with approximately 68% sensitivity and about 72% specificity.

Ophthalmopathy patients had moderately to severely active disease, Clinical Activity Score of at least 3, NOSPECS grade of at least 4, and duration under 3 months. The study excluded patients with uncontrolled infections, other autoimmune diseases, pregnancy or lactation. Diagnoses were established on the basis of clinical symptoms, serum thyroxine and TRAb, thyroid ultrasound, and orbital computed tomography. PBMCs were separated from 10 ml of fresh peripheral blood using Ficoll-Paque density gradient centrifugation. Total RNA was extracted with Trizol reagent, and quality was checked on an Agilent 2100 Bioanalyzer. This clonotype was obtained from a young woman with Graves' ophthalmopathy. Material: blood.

For the CDR3, the sequence is CAWKLAYGYTF. The DNA sequence is given as TGTGCCTGGAAGTTGGCCTATGGCTACACCTTC. The rearranged chain carries TRBV30 and TRBJ1-2; the D gene is unclear. The CDR3 holds 11 amino acids from the cysteine to the phenylalanine. Just the 33-base CDR3 DNA is kept, in frame starting at base 1. Deletion took 4 bases off V and 4 bases off J, with a span of 7 bases between the germline ends. Based on the germline V gene (reference sequence), the CDR1 and CDR2 sequences are GTSNPN and SVGIG.